This TCR beta chain was obtained from a study of blood T cell repertoires in COVID-19. Study-level background: Sources were T cells, B-cell-depleted T cells, or PBMCs; the material itself was cDNA or gDNA.

The CDR3 is made up of 14 amino acids. The data were produced by immunoSEQ multiplex PCR, yet TCRdb's version contains in-frame clones alone and is incomplete. Of some 250,000 clones in the sample, around 85% were seen once. The source of this sequence is a woman in her twenties or thirties who had recovered from COVID-19. Sequencing input: peripheral blood. The chain is built from TRBV21-1 and TRBJ1-1; the table assigns TRBD1, which was not confirmed against the DNA. TRBV21-1 corresponds to a pseudogene. CDR3 nucleotides: TGTGCCAGCATGTATCCCCCAGGGAACACTGAAGCTTTCTTT. This gives the protein CASMYPPGNTEAFF.